A single sample gave rise to the 19 T cell receptor beta chains below, sequenced in a study of cytomegalovirus exposure and HLA in healthy donors. Primers for the PCR totalled 60 Vbeta and 13 Jbeta. Here immunoSEQ multiplex PCR was the method, and the copy in TCRdb shows in-frame clones only, minus some. Among more than 75,000 clones, around 68% were seen once, and the ten largest hold approximately 9%. The sequenced sample was PBMCs. The source of these receptors is a man aged 35 to 55 in good health and CMV-seropositive.

J is TRBJ2-2 and V is TRBV6-5, with D perhaps TRBD2 (6 bases). V was cut by 2 bases and J by 4 bases, with 11 bases left in between. CDR1 and CDR2 (germline): MNHEY, SVGAGI. The CDR3 runs 15 residues. The CDR3 region has the DNA TGTGCCAGCAGTTACACCGGGACTTCCACCGGGGAGCTGTTTTTT. This sequence encodes CASSYTGTSTGELFF.

This chain's CDR3 is CASSPAQGVMMDNEQFF. DNA for the CDR3: TGTGCCAGCAGCCCCGCACAGGGGGTAATGATGGACAATGAGCAGTTCTTC. This sequence joins TRBV4-2 and TRBJ2-1, with 8 bases lining up with TRBD1. The CDR3 totals 17 residues. Trimming at V came to 4 bases and at J to 5 bases, leaving 13 bases not matched to a gene. Germline assignment: CDR1 LGHNA and CDR2 YNFKEQ.

The chain links TRBV4-1 to TRBJ1-3; 9 nucleotides line up with TRBD1. This CDR3 has 18 residues. Germline V gene data show CDR1 as MGHRA and CDR2 as YSYEKL. Losses at the gene ends were 6 bases for V and 1 base for J; bases not matched to a gene: 13. As DNA, the CDR3 is TGCGCCAGCAGTCCATGGACAGGGGCCGGAGGATCTGGAAACACCATATATTTT. This sequence encodes CASSPWTGAGGSGNTIYF.

The chain joins TRBV7-9 to TRBJ1-1, with D possibly matching TRBD1 (5 bases). CDR1 and CDR2 from the germline V gene are SEHNR and FQNEAQ (reference sequence). This CDR3 has 15 residues. V was clipped by 0 bases and J by 4 bases, with 12 bases between them. CDR3 sequence reads: CASSLAAGLSTEAFF. The CDR3 bases are TGTGCCAGCAGCTTAGCGGCAGGGTTAAGCACTGAAGCTTTCTTT.

The chain joins TRBV9 to TRBJ2-5; tentatively, D is TRBD2 (7 bases). From germline, CDR1 is SGDLS and CDR2 YYNGEE. The CDR3 consists of 15 residues. V was pared by 0 bases and J by 6 bases, with 15 bases between. Written as DNA, the CDR3 is TGTGCCAGCAGCGTAGGTGGCGGGGGCGGACAGACCCAGTACTTC. Translation gives CASSVGGGGGQTQYF.

V and J are TRBV15 and TRBJ2-2; TRBD1 matches 9 bases. V shed 0 bases and J 2 bases; nucleotides not matched to a gene: 1. This CDR3 is built from 16 residues. Germline CDR1 reads LNHNV; CDR2 reads YYDKDF (reference sequence). In DNA, the CDR3 is TGTGCCACCAGCAGAGAGACAGGGGGTAACACCGGGGAGCTGTTTTTT. Translation gives CATSRETGGNTGELFF.

The chain uses TRBV6-5 and TRBJ1-2, with 7 bases that match TRBD1. Germline V lookup: CDR1 MNHEY, CDR2 SVGAGI. CDR3 length: 15 amino acids. V trimming: 7 bases; J trimming: 8 bases; junction bases outside the gene matches: 16. CDR3 residues: CASTPDPTGKEGYTF. In DNA, the CDR3 is TGTGCCAGCACCCCAGACCCGACAGGGAAGGAAGGCTACACCTTC.

V gene TRBV18 combines with J gene TRBJ1-3; D is unresolved. The CDR3 is 15 amino acids. Germline V lookup: CDR1 KGHSH, CDR2 LQKENI. Deletions cut 1 base from V and 0 bases from J, with 7 bases between. The CDR3 loop is CASSPRQSSGNTIYF. CDR3 DNA: TGTGCCAGCTCACCACGGCAGTCCTCTGGAAACACCATATATTTT.

This clone was observed a handful of times. This rearrangement joins TRBV28 to TRBJ2-3, with 9 bases fitting TRBD1. V was clipped by 6 bases and J by 6 bases; unmatched bases: 7. Germline V gene sequence: CDR1 MDHEN, CDR2 SYDVKM. This CDR3 is built from 14 residues. CDR3 bases: TGTGCCAGCAGCCCGGACAGGGGATTGGATACGCAGTATTTT. Encoded protein: CASSPDRGLDTQYF.

In its sample, this clone was seen a few times. The chain combines TRBV28 with TRBJ2-5, with a weak D call TRBD2 (6 bases). V shed 4 bases and J shed 5 bases, with 14 bases lying between them. CDR1 and CDR2 from the germline V gene are MDHEN and SYDVKM. The CDR3 sequence is 14 residues long. The CDR3 sequence is CASSSLARRETQYF. The CDR3 DNA sequence: TGTGCCAGCAGTTCGCTAGCGCGTCGGGAGACCCAGTACTTC.

In this sample, this clone turned up once. The chain is built from TRBV29-1 and TRBJ1-1, with TRBD1 matching over 9 bases. Germline trimming cut 7 bases from V and 11 bases from J; bases unmatched to any gene: 8. The CDR3 is 11 amino acids. Germline CDR1 and CDR2: SQVTM and ANQGSEA. CDR3 sequence reads: CSANRGQGAFF. Written as DNA, the CDR3 is TGCAGCGCGAACAGGGGGCAAGGCGCTTTCTTT.

V usage is TRBV2 and J usage is TRBJ1-1; D is ambiguous. V lost 6 bases and J 5 bases, leaving 10 bases between the germline ends. Germline lookup yields CDR1 SNHLY and CDR2 FYNNEI. The CDR3 runs to 12 residues. CDR3 region: CASRLGSTEAFF. The CDR3 DNA reads as TGTGCCAGCAGACTAGGGAGTACTGAAGCTTTCTTT.

The chain combines TRBV6-5 with TRBJ1-5; weak D call: TRBD1 (5 bases). Germline loops: CDR1 MNHEY, CDR2 SVGAGI. V lost 2 bases, J lost 6 bases, and 11 bases lay in between. This CDR3 has 14 residues. CDR3 protein: CASSYAQGTQPQHF. Here the CDR3 DNA reads TGTGCCAGCAGTTACGCTCAGGGTACTCAGCCCCAGCATTTT.

V is TRBV19 and J is TRBJ1-1; TRBD1 is a possible D gene (6 bases). Germline V lookup: CDR1 LNHDA, CDR2 SQIVND (reference sequence). The germline V and J ends were trimmed by 5 bases and 5 bases, with 12 bases remaining between them. The CDR3 has 13 residues. Here the CDR3 reads CASSAQQGTEAFF. CDR3 bases: TGTGCCAGTAGTGCCCAACAGGGTACTGAAGCTTTCTTT.

This clone was counted between two and nine times. This chain joins TRBV19 and TRBJ2-3; TRBD1 aligns across 7 bases. Germline loops: CDR1 LNHDA, CDR2 SQIVND (reference sequence). V dropped 4 bases and J dropped 3; count of bases not matched to a gene: 7. This CDR3 comprises 15 residues. CDR3 amino acids: CASSKKTGETDTQYF. CDR3 sequence (DNA): TGTGCCAGTAGTAAAAAAACAGGGGAGACAGATACGCAGTATTTT.

J is TRBJ2-7 and V is TRBV27; perhaps TRBD2 as D (6 bases). Germline lookup yields CDR1 MNHEY and CDR2 SMNVEV (reference sequence). CDR3 length: 15 residues. The germline V and J ends were trimmed by 3 bases and 1 base, with 13 bases remaining between them. The CDR3: CASSFGQGGSYEQYF. Written as DNA, the CDR3 is TGTGCCAGCAGTTTCGGGCAGGGAGGATCCTACGAGCAGTACTTC.

The CDR3 sequence is CASSTGPTGGRANYGYTF. In DNA, the CDR3 is TGTGCCAGTAGTACGGGTCCGACAGGGGGCCGAGCTAACTATGGCTACACCTTC. This chain uses TRBV19 with TRBJ1-2, with 10 bases lining up with TRBD1. The germline gives CDR1 LNHDA, CDR2 SQIVND (reference sequence). Losses at the gene ends were 4 bases for V and 0 bases for J; bases not matched to a gene: 11. This CDR3 is 18 amino acids long.

The chain is built from TRBV28 and TRBJ2-3, with D possibly matching TRBD1 (6 bases). This CDR3 has 15 amino acids. CDR1 MDHEN and CDR2 SYDVKM come from the germline V gene. The V end was cut by 3 bases, the J end by 2 bases, with 12 bases between. CDR3 in amino acids: CASSFYRDNTDTQYF. CDR3 bases: TGTGCCAGCAGTTTCTACAGGGATAACACAGATACGCAGTATTTT.

The rearrangement joins TRBV28 to TRBJ2-3; 10 bases are shared with TRBD2. The V and J ends lost 3 bases and 4 bases, in that order; junction bases with no gene match: 4. The CDR3 runs to 15 residues. Per the germline V gene, CDR1 is MDHEN and CDR2 is SYDVKM. The CDR3 region is CASSFGTSDADTQYF. The CDR3 nucleotides are TGTGCCAGCAGTTTCGGGACTAGCGACGCAGATACGCAGTATTTT.